This is a list of T cell receptor beta chains from one sample in a study of regulatory T cells. Generated by immunoSEQ multiplex PCR, the TCRdb table keeps only in-frame clones and is missing some. The data hold approximately 5,600 clones, with approximately 80% observed a single time. The sample consisted of CD8+ T cells sorted from blood. These receptors came from a child aged 5 to 17 with CD3G deficiency. The CDR3 runs from the conserved cysteine through the conserved F or W. D genes are given only for firm matches. For some rows the clone size is stated as once, few or many, or as a class when expanded; others skip it.

d_call	v_call	cdr3_length	j_call	clone_size	cdr3_nt	cdr3_aa
TRBD1	TRBV12-5	14	TRBJ2-7	-	TGTGCTAGTGGTCCGGGACAGGGGGCTTACGAGCAGTACTTC	CASGPGQGAYEQYF
TRBD1	TRBV6-1	15	TRBJ2-1	-	TGTGCCAGCAGCCTCGACAGGGGAGGCCACAATGAGCAGTTCTTC	CASSLDRGGHNEQFF
TRBD1	TRBV28	13	TRBJ2-7	once	TGTGCCAGCACCAATTGGGGACAGGACGAGCAGTACTTC	CASTNWGQDEQYF
TRBD2	TRBV7-6	16	TRBJ2-3	-	TGTGCCAGCAGCAAAGGACTAGCGGGATTCACAGATACGCAGTATTTT	CASSKGLAGFTDTQYF
TRBD2	TRBV7-9	16	TRBJ2-3	-	TGTGCCAGCAGCCCAAGCGGGGGTAGTAGCGCAGATACGCAGTATTTT	CASSPSGGSSADTQYF
TRBD2	TRBV6-1	11	TRBJ2-4	-	TGTGCCAGCAGTGAATGGCGGGGGTGGCACTTC	CASSEWRGWHF
TRBD1	TRBV28	19	TRBJ1-1	-	TGTGCCAGCAGTAAGAGGGGGCGCGTGATACTTAAGGACCCCCATCAAGCTTTCTTT	CASSKRGRVILKDPHQAFF
-	TRBV7-9	19	TRBJ2-5	-	TGTGCCAGCAGCCTGGTCGGAGCAGGGTCCAAGAGGCAACAAGAGACCCAGTACTTC	CASSLVGAGSKRQQETQYF
-	TRBV7-6	13	TRBJ2-3	-	TGTGCCAGCAGCTTGGGACCCTCAGATACGCAGTATTTT	CASSLGPSDTQYF
-	TRBV6-1	15	TRBJ2-1	-	TGTGCCAGCACCGAAGGGAGGGGGCCGGGAAATGAGCAGTTCTTC	CASTEGRGPGNEQFF
-	TRBV7-6	15	TRBJ2-5	-	TGTGCCAGCAGCTTAGTAGGGGGGTACCAAGAGACCCAGTACTTC	CASSLVGGYQETQYF
-	TRBV19	13	TRBJ2-2	-	TGTGCCAGTAGTATAGCAGGGGCCGGGGAGCTGTTTTTT	CASSIAGAGELFF
-	TRBV5-1	12	TRBJ1-2	once	TGCGCCAGCAGCTTTCAGGGTGGCGGCTACACCTTC	CASSFQGGGYTF
-	TRBV7-8	14	TRBJ2-1	once	TGTGCCAGCAGCTTAGGGCCTAGCATATATGAGCAGTTCTTC	CASSLGPSIYEQFF
-	TRBV29-1	11	TRBJ1-1	-	TGCAGCGTACACACGGGGACTGAAGCTTTCTTT	CSVHTGTEAFF
TRBD1	TRBV5-1	13	TRBJ2-2	-	TGCGCCAGCAGCTTGACAGGGGCCGGGGAGCTGTTTTTT	CASSLTGAGELFF
TRBD1	TRBV11-2	13	TRBJ2-7	-	TGTGCCAGCAGCTTAGGGACAGGTCGCGAGCAGTACTTC	CASSLGTGREQYF
TRBD1	TRBV6-1	13	TRBJ2-1	-	TGTGCCAGCGTGGGGACAGGGCTAAATGAGCAGTTCTTC	CASVGTGLNEQFF
-	TRBV6-6	13	TRBJ2-7	medium-sized	TGTGCCAGCAGTACACACAAAAAAGACCCACTTATCTTC	CASSTHKKDPLIF